The 14 T cell receptor beta chains listed next were all sequenced from one sample in a study of identical twins. TCRdb itself ran the 5' RACE reads through MiXCR, one entry per CDR3 protein. The table records about 520,000 distinct CDR3 sequences, under 25% of them present only once. The sample also formed part of further work on T cells expressing NK-cell markers.

Sequencing input: CD4+ T cells sorted from blood. The receptors derive from a woman under 30 in good health.

The chain couples TRBV11-2 to TRBJ2-2, with unresolved D. Germline assignment: CDR1 SGHAT and CDR2 FQNNGV. CDR3 length: 13 amino acids. V dropped 5 bases and J dropped 5 bases, with 9 bases sitting between them. The CDR3 DNA is TGTGCCAGCAGCCCCATAAGGACCGGGGAGCTGTTTTTT. As protein: CASSPIRTGELFF.

This clonotype showed up just a few times. This chain links TRBV20-1 with TRBJ1-1; D unresolved. Trimming removed 3 bases at V and 0 bases at J, with 8 bases between. There are 13 residues in the CDR3. CDR1 is DFQATT and CDR2 is SNEGSKA in the germline V gene (reference sequence). Here the CDR3 reads CSARRELNTEAFF. In nucleotides, the CDR3 is TGCAGTGCTAGGAGGGAGTTGAACACTGAAGCTTTCTTT.

J is TRBJ2-7 and V is TRBV12-3 or TRBV12-4; D is possibly TRBD2 (6 bases). This CDR3 is built from 15 residues. Trimming left V 1 base short and J 4 bases short, with 14 bases between. The CDR3, as DNA: TGTGCCAGCAGTTTAGTTCCCGGAGGGAAGTACGAGCAGTACTTC. Protein sequence: CASSLVPGGKYEQYF.

The rearrangement links TRBV3-1 to TRBJ2-2; no firm D call. Trimming removed 1 base from V and 7 bases from J, with 10 bases in between. CDR3 length: 14 residues. CDR1 is LGHDT, CDR2 YNNKEL, per germline (reference sequence). In DNA, the CDR3 is TGTGCCAGCAGCCAAGTCCCGCTCCGCGGGGAGCTGTTTTTT. Protein sequence: CASSQVPLRGELFF.

This clonotype was recorded only once. The chain employs TRBV20-1 and TRBJ1-1; D uncertain. The germline CDR1 and CDR2 sequences are DFQATT and SNEGSKA (reference sequence). Trimming left V 1 base short and J 3 bases short, with 12 bases between. The CDR3 extends over 14 amino acids. The CDR3 nucleotides are TGCAGTGCTAGAGGTGGGTCCTGGTACACTGAAGCTTTCTTT. Protein product: CSARGGSWYTEAFF.

This clonotype was counted a few times. This chain connects TRBV9 to TRBJ1-5; unclear D gene. The V end lost 4 bases, the J end lost 7 bases, and 12 bases lay between the germline ends. CDR1 is SGDLS and CDR2 is YYNGEE in the germline V gene. CDR3 length: 13 residues. CDR3 sequence: CASSREPGQPQHF. CDR3 bases: TGTGCCAGCAGCCGAGAACCGGGCCAGCCCCAGCATTTT.

This clonotype was counted many times. This chain links TRBV20-1 with TRBJ2-3, with 9 bases aligning to TRBD2. CDR1 is DFQATT and CDR2 is SNEGSKA in the germline V gene (reference sequence). J lost 8 bases, V lost 6 bases, and 12 bases had no gene match. There are 14 residues in the CDR3. The CDR3 DNA reads as TGCAGTGCGGACCGGACTAGCGCAGGAGGTACGCAGTATTTT. Translating it yields CSADRTSAGGTQYF.

The chain is built from TRBV4-1 and TRBJ2-7; D gene unclear. This CDR3 contains 14 residues. V was clipped by 0 bases and J by 5 bases, with 11 bases between them. Germline V lookup: CDR1 MGHRA, CDR2 YSYEKL. The chain's CDR3 is CASSQDPVGHEQYF. CDR3 DNA sequence: TGCGCCAGCAGCCAAGACCCCGTGGGCCACGAGCAGTACTTC.

The chain carries TRBV5-1 and TRBJ2-3; perhaps TRBD2 as D (6 bases). The CDR3 is made up of 13 amino acids. Germline V lookup: CDR1 SGHRS, CDR2 YFSETQ. V was clipped by 5 bases and J by 4 bases, with 11 bases between them. The CDR3 sequence is CASRTGTPDTQYF. DNA of the CDR3: TGCGCCAGCAGAACCGGGACTCCAGATACGCAGTATTTT.

This chain uses TRBV30 with TRBJ2-3, with 10 bases aligning to TRBD2. V dropped 3 bases and J dropped 6; count of bases not matched to a gene: 9. Germline V gene sequence: CDR1 GTSNPN, CDR2 SVGIG (reference sequence). The CDR3 is made up of 15 amino acids. CDR3 sequence (DNA): TGTGCCTGGAGCGGATCAGCGGGAGGGTTCGATACGCAGTATTTT. It is translated as CAWSGSAGGFDTQYF.

The rearrangement uses TRBV7-2 and TRBJ1-2, with D uncertain. The CDR3 is 14 residues long. CDR1 and CDR2 (germline): SGHTA, FQGNSA. The V end lost 1 base, the J end lost 8 bases, and 14 bases lay between the germline ends. For the CDR3, the DNA is TGTGCCAGCAGCTTAGGATGGACTGACGGGGGCTACACCTTC. This gives the protein CASSLGWTDGGYTF.

The chain combines TRBV20-1 with TRBJ2-7; D might be TRBD2 (6 bases). Germline V gene data show CDR1 as DFQATT and CDR2 as SNEGSKA (reference sequence). Trimming took 2 bases from V and 4 from J, leaving 15 bases between them. This CDR3 contains 14 residues. CDR3 protein: CSARRSAGQYEQYF. The CDR3, as DNA: TGCAGTGCTAGAAGATCGGCGGGGCAATACGAGCAGTACTTC.

The genes are TRBV20-1 and TRBJ1-4; D is ambiguous. Germline V gene sequence: CDR1 DFQATT, CDR2 SNEGSKA (reference sequence). The CDR3 has 13 residues. The V end lost 7 bases, the J end lost 5 bases, and 14 bases lay between the germline ends. The CDR3 sequence is CSGRKGANEKLFF. Written as DNA, the CDR3 is TGCAGTGGACGCAAGGGCGCCAATGAAAAACTGTTTTTT.

This clonotype appeared many times. The chain couples TRBV20-1 to TRBJ2-7; TRBD2 agrees at 11 bases. Germline CDR1 DFQATT, CDR2 SNEGSKA (reference sequence). The ends lost 6 bases at V and 7 bases at J; junction bases unmatched: 14. This CDR3 spans 15 amino acids. The CDR3 here is CSARVAGGPRGEQYF. CDR3 bases: TGCAGTGCAAGGGTAGCGGGAGGGCCTCGGGGTGAGCAGTACTTC.